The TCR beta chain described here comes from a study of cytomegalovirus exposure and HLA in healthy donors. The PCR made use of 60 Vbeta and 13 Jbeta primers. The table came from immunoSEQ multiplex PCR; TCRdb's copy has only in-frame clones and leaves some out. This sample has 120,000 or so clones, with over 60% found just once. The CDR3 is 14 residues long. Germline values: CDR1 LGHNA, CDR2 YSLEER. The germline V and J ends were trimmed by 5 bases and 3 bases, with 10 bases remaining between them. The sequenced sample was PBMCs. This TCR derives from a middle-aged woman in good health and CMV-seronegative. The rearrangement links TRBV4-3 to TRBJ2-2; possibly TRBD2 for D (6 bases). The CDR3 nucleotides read TGCGCCAGCAGCGAACTAGCTTACACCGGGGAGCTGTTTTTT. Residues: CASSELAYTGELFF.